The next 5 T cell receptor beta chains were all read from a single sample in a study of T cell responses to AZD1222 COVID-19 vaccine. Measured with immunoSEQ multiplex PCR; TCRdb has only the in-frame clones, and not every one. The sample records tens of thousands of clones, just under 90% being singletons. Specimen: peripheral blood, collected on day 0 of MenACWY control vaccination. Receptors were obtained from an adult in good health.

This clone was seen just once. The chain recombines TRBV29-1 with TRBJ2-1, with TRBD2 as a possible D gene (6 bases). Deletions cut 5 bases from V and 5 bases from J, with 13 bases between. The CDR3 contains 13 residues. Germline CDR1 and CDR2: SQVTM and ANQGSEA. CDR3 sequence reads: CSVLGGLHNEQFF. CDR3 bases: TGCAGCGTTCTGGGGGGACTCCACAATGAGCAGTTCTTC.

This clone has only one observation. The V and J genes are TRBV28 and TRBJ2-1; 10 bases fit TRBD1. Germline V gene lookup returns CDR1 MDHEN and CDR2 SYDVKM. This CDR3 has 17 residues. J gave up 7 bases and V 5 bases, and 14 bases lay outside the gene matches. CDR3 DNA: TGTGCCAGCAGTACACCCCACCGGGGACAGGGGAGGAATGAGCAGTTCTTC. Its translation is CASSTPHRGQGRNEQFF.

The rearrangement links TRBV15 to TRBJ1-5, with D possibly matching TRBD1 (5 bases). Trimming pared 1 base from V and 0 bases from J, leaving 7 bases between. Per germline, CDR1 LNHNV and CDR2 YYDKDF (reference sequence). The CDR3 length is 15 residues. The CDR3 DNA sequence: TGTGCCACCAGCAGAGGGGGCCATAGCAATCAGCCCCAGCATTTT. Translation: CATSRGGHSNQPQHF.

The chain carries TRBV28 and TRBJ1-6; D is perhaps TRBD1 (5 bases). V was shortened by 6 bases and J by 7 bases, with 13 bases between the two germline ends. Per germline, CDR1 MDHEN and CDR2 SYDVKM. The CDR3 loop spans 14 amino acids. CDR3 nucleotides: TGTGCCAGCAGACGGGGAGGGGCCAATTCACCCCTCCACTTT. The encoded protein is CASRRGGANSPLHF.

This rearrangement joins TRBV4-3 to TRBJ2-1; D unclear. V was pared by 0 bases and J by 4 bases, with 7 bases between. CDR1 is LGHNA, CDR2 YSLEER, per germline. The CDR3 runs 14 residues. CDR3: CASSQDGTYNEQFF. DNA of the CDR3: TGCGCCAGCAGCCAAGATGGCACGTACAATGAGCAGTTCTTC.